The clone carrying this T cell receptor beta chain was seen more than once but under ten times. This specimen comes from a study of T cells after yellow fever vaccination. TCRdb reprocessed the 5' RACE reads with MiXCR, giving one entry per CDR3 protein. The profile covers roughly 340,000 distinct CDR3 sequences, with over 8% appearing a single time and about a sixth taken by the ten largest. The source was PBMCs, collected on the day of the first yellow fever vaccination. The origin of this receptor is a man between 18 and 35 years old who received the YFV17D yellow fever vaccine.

The CDR3 region has the DNA TGTGCCAGCAGTTTACGCCTTTATACGCAGTATTTT. Residues: CASSLRLYTQYF. The chain recombines TRBV12-3 or TRBV12-4 with TRBJ2-3; D is ambiguous. V was pared by 2 bases and J by 7 bases, with 7 bases between. The CDR3 runs 12 residues.